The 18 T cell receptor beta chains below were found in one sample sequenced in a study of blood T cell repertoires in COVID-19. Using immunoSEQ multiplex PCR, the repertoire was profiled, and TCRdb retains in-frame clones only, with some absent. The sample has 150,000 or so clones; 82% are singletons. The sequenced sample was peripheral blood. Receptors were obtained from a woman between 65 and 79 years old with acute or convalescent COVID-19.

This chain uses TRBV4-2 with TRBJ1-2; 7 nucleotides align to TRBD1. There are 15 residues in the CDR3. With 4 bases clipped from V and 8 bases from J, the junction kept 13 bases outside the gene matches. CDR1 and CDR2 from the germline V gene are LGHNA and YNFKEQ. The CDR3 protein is CASSRQPGQDGGYTF. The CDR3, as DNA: TGTGCCAGCAGCCGACAACCCGGACAGGATGGCGGCTACACCTTC.

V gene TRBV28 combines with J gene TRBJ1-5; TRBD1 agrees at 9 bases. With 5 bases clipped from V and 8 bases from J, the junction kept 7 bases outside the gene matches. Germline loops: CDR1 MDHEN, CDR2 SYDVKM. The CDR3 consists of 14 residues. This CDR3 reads CASSERQGVEPQHF. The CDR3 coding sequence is TGTGCCAGCAGTGAAAGACAGGGGGTAGAGCCCCAGCATTTT.

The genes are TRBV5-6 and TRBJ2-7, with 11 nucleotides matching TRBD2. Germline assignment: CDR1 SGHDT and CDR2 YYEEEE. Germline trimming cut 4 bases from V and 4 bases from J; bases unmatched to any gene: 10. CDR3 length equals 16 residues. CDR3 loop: CASSLLTSGAGYEQYF. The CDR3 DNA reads TGTGCCAGCAGCCTCCTGACTAGCGGGGCGGGGTACGAGCAGTACTTC.

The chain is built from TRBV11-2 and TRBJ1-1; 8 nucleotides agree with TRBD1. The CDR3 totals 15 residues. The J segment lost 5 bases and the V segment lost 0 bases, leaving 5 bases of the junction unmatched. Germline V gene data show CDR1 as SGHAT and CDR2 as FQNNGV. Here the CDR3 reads CASSLDTGGRTEAFF. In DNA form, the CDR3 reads TGTGCCAGCAGCTTAGACACAGGGGGGAGGACTGAAGCTTTCTTT.

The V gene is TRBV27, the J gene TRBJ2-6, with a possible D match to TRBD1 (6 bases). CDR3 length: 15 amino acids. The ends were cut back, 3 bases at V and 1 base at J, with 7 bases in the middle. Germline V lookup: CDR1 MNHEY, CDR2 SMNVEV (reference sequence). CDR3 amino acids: CASSFGTSGANVLTF. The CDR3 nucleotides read TGTGCCAGCAGTTTTGGGACATCTGGGGCCAACGTCCTGACTTTC.

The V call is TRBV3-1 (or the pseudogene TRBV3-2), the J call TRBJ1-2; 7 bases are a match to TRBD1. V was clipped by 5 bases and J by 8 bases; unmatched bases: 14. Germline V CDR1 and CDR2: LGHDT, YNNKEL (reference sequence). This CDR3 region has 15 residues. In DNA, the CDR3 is TGTGCCAGCAGCTTCTTCGCGACAGGGCATCAAGGCTACACCTTC. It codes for CASSFFATGHQGYTF.

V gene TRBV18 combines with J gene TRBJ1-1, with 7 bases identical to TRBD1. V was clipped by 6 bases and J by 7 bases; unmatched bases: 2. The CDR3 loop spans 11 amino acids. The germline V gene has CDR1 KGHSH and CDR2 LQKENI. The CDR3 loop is CASSDRIEAFF. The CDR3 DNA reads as TGTGCCAGCTCGGACAGGATTGAAGCTTTCTTT.

The CDR3, as DNA: TGTGCCAGCAGTCCGGGACAGCCAAACACCGGGGAGCTGTTTTTT. Translated: CASSPGQPNTGELFF. V usage is TRBV6-4 and J usage is TRBJ2-2, with 7 bases matching TRBD1. J was trimmed by 2 bases and V by 5 bases; bases with no gene match: 5. CDR3 length: 15 amino acids. From germline, CDR1 is MRHNA and CDR2 SNTAGT.

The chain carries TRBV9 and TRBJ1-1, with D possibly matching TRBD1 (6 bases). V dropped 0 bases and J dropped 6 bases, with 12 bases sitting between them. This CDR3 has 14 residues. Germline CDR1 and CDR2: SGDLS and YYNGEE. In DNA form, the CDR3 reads TGTGCCAGCAGCGTAGTGCTAGGGGGGGCTGAAGCTTTCTTT. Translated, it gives CASSVVLGGAEAFF.

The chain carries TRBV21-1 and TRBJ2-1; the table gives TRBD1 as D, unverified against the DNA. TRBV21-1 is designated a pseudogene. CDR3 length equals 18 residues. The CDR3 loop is CASTTGTGKASSYNEQFF. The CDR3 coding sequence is TGTGCCAGCACAACCGGGACAGGTAAGGCCAGCTCCTACAATGAGCAGTTCTTC.

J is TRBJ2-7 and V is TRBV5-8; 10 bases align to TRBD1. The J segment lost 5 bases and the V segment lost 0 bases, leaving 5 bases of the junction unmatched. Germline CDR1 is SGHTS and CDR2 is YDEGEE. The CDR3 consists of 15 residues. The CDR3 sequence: CASSLVGTGANEQYF. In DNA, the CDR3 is TGTGCCAGCAGCTTGGTAGGGACAGGGGCCAACGAGCAGTACTTC. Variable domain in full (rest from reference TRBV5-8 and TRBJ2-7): EAGVTQSPTHLIKTRGQQATLRCSPISGHTSVYWYQQALGLGLQFLLWYDEGEERNRGNFPPRFSGRQFPNYSSELNVNALELEDSALYLCASSLVGTGANEQYFGPGTRLTVT.

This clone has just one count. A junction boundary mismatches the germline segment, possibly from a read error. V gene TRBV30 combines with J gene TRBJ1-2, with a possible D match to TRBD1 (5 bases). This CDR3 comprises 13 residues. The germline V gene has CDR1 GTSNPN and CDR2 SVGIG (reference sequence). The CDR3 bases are TGTGCCTGGAGCGGGGGGAGGTTGGCCCGCGCCGACTTC. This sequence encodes CAWSGGRLARADF.

The CDR3 sequence is CASSDPGGLSGNTIYF. CDR3 coding DNA: TGTGCCAGCAGTGATCCAGGGGGATTGTCTGGAAACACCATATATTTT. The V gene is TRBV2, the J gene TRBJ1-3, with 7 bases lining up with TRBD1. The V gene end was trimmed by 3 bases and the J gene end by 1 base; junction bases not matched to a gene: 6. The length of the CDR3 is 16 residues. CDR1 SNHLY and CDR2 FYNNEI come from the germline V gene.

The CDR3 DNA reads as TGTGCCAGCAGTTCACGACAGGGATTCCCCGATGGCTACACCTTC. It is translated as CASSSRQGFPDGYTF. This chain links TRBV28 with TRBJ1-2; 7 bases map to TRBD1. The CDR3 spans 15 residues. Germline CDR1 reads MDHEN; CDR2 reads SYDVKM. V shed 4 bases, J shed 6 bases, and the junction held 11 bases outside the gene matches.

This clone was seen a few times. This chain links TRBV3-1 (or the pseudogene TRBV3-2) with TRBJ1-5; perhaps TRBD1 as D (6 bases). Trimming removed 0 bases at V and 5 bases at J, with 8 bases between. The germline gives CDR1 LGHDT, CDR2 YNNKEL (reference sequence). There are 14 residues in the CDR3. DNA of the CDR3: TGTGCCAGCAGCCAAGACAGGGGCCATCAGCCCCAGCATTTT. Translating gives CASSQDRGHQPQHF.

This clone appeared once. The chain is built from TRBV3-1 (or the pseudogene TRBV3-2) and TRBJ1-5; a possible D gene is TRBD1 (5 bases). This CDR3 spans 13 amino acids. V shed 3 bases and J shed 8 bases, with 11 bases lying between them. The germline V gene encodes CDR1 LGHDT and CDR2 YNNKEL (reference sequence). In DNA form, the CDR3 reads TGTGCCAGCAGCCACGGGGGTGGGGAGCCCCAGCATTTT. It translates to CASSHGGGEPQHF.

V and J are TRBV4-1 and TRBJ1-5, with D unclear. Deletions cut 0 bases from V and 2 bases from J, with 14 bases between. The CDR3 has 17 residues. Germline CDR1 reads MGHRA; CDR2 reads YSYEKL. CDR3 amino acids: CASSQENYPAGNQPQHF. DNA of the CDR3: TGCGCCAGCAGCCAAGAGAACTACCCGGCGGGCAATCAGCCCCAGCATTTT.

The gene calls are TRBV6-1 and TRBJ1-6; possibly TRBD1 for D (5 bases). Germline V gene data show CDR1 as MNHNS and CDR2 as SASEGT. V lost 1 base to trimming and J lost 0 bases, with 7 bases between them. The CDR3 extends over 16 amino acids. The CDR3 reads CASSEGQLSYNSPLHF. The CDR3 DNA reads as TGTGCCAGCAGTGAAGGACAGCTCTCCTATAATTCACCCCTCCACTTT.